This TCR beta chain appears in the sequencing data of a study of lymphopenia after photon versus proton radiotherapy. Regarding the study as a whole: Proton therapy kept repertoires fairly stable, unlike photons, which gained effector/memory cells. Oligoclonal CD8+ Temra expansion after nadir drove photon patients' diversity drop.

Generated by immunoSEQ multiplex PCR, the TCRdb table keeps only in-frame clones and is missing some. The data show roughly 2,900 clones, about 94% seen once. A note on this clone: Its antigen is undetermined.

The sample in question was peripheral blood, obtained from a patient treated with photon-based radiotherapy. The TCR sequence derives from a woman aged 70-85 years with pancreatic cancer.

The CDR3 is CASSQRTGPDYEQYF. CDR3 coding DNA: TGTGCCAGCAGCCAACGGACAGGGCCAGACTACGAGCAGTACTTC. This sequence joins TRBV4-2 and TRBJ2-7, with 8 bases matching TRBD1. V shed 2 bases and J 3 bases; nucleotides not matched to a gene: 6. The germline V gene encodes CDR1 LGHNA and CDR2 YNFKEQ. The length of the CDR3 is 15 residues.